The 24 T cell receptor beta chains below all came from one sample that was sequenced in a study of beta chain features in type 1 diabetes. Investigators reverse transcribed all isolated RNA, so they sequenced expressed TCRB transcripts. Measured with immunoSEQ multiplex PCR; TCRdb has only the in-frame clones, and not every one. The table has some 250,000 clones, roughly 30% seen once; the top ten hold under 5%. The sample was central memory CD4+ T cells from blood. These receptors were obtained from a man aged 25-45 years in good health.

This clone was seen a few times. The chain employs TRBV28 and TRBJ1-2, with a weak D call TRBD1 (6 bases). V dropped 5 bases and J dropped 5 bases, with 18 bases sitting between them. CDR3 length equals 15 residues. CDR1 and CDR2 (germline): MDHEN, SYDVKM. The DNA for the CDR3 is TGTGCCAGCAGTCCCCCCCTCGGACAGAAGTATGGCTACACCTTC. This codes for CASSPPLGQKYGYTF.

The chain carries TRBV5-1 and TRBJ2-3; D remains unclear. Germline V lookup: CDR1 SGHRS, CDR2 YFSETQ. Deletions cut 0 bases from V and 7 bases from J, with 9 bases between. The CDR3 totals 13 residues. CDR3 DNA sequence: TGCGCCAGCAGCTTGGAGGTGGTCAATACGCAGTATTTT. Amino acid sequence: CASSLEVVNTQYF.

The sample holds a few counts of this clone. V usage is TRBV2 and J usage is TRBJ1-1; tentative D call: TRBD1 (5 bases). Germline lookup yields CDR1 SNHLY and CDR2 FYNNEI. CDR3 length equals 15 residues. The ends were cut back, 3 bases at V and 6 bases at J, with 17 bases in the middle. CDR3 loop: CASSDRLGGVSEAFF. The CDR3 nucleotides are TGTGCCAGCAGTGATCGGCTCGGAGGGGTCTCTGAAGCTTTCTTT.

The rearrangement uses TRBV2 and TRBJ2-3, with TRBD2 as a possible D gene (6 bases). The V gene's germline CDR1 is SNHLY and CDR2 FYNNEI. Trimming shortened V by 3 bases and J by 3 bases, and 13 bases separated the two germline ends. CDR3 length: 15 amino acids. This CDR3 reads CASSDGLGGTDTQYF. DNA for the CDR3: TGTGCCAGCAGTGACGGACTGGGGGGAACAGATACGCAGTATTTT.

This clone was counted a few times. The chain has TRBV29-1 and TRBJ2-1, with 10 positions matching TRBD1. CDR1 is SQVTM and CDR2 is ANQGSEA in the germline V gene. The V gene end was trimmed by 7 bases and the J gene end by 9 bases; junction bases not matched to a gene: 12. The length of the CDR3 is 14 residues. Here the CDR3 DNA reads TGCAGCGCCCTACCGGGACAGGGGAAGACTGAGCAGTTCTTC. Protein product: CSALPGQGKTEQFF.

Only a few counts were recorded for this clone. The chain is built from TRBV29-1 and TRBJ2-1; the match to TRBD1 covers 9 bases. The germline V gene encodes CDR1 SQVTM and CDR2 ANQGSEA. This CDR3 is 13 amino acids long. V lost 3 bases to trimming and J lost 7 bases; unmatched junction nucleotides: 4. The CDR3 nucleotides read TGCAGCGTTGAGGTGACAGGGGGGAATGAGCAGTTCTTC. It yields the protein CSVEVTGGNEQFF.

This clone was recorded a few times. DNA for the CDR3: TGTGCCAGTAGTGTTACAGGGGACAACACTGAAGCTTTCTTT. This codes for CASSVTGDNTEAFF. V and J are TRBV19 and TRBJ1-1, with 7 bases matching TRBD1. CDR3 size: 14 residues. V shed 5 bases and J 2 bases; nucleotides not matched to a gene: 5. Germline V CDR1 and CDR2: LNHDA, SQIVND (reference sequence). The variable domain in full, completed from reference TRBV19 and TRBJ1-1, reads DGGITQSPKYLFRKEGQNVTLSCEQNLNHDAMYWYRQDPGQGLRLIYYSQIVNDFQKGDIAEGYSVSREKKESFPLTVTSAQKNPTAFYLCASSVTGDNTEAFFGQGTRLTVV.

This sequence joins TRBV5-1 and TRBJ1-6; D possibly corresponds to TRBD1 (5 bases). V was clipped by 1 base and J by 7 bases, with 12 bases between them. This CDR3 spans 15 amino acids. Germline V CDR1 and CDR2: SGHRS, YFSETQ. The CDR3 region has the DNA TGCGCCAGCAGCTTGAGGCAGGGCGGGAATTCACCCCTCCACTTT. Its translation is CASSLRQGGNSPLHF.

This clone was counted once. The gene calls are TRBV19 and TRBJ2-3; TRBD1 matches 8 bases. In germline, CDR1 is LNHDA, CDR2 SQIVND (reference sequence). Trimming removed 5 bases from V and 2 bases from J; junction bases left unmatched: 9. CDR3 length equals 16 residues. In nucleotides, the CDR3 is TGTGCCAGTAGTTCCTGGACAGGGCGAAACACAGATACGCAGTATTTT. Translation gives CASSSWTGRNTDTQYF.

This clone was detected once. V and J are TRBV9 and TRBJ2-7; 8 positions match TRBD1. J gave up 3 bases and V 3 bases, and 8 bases lay outside the gene matches. The CDR3 spans 15 residues. The germline V gene encodes CDR1 SGDLS and CDR2 YYNGEE. The CDR3 sequence is CASSGGPGGSYEQYF. In DNA form, the CDR3 reads TGTGCCAGCAGCGGAGGCCCAGGGGGCAGCTACGAGCAGTACTTC.

The chain joins TRBV7-2 to TRBJ2-1; 7 nucleotides agree with TRBD1. The germline gives CDR1 SGHTA, CDR2 FQGNSA. The CDR3 is made up of 14 amino acids. V trimming: 2 bases; J trimming: 5 bases; junction bases outside the gene matches: 3. CDR3 coding DNA: TGTGCCAGCAGCTTATACAGGGGTGACAATGAGCAGTTCTTC. As protein: CASSLYRGDNEQFF.

The genes are TRBV4-2 and TRBJ2-3; unclear D gene. V was clipped by 2 bases and J by 3 bases, with 9 bases between them. This CDR3 region has 14 residues. Germline V CDR1 and CDR2: LGHNA, YNFKEQ. The CDR3 bases are TGTGCCAGCAGCCAACAAATAAATACAGATACGCAGTATTTT. Residues: CASSQQINTDTQYF.

V is TRBV30 and J is TRBJ2-5; a weak D match, TRBD2 (7 bases). Per germline, CDR1 GTSNPN and CDR2 SVGIG (reference sequence). V lost 4 bases and J 5 bases, leaving 14 bases between the germline ends. There are 13 residues in the CDR3. CDR3 sequence reads: CAWTRGGVETQYF. The CDR3, as DNA: TGTGCCTGGACGAGGGGGGGGGTGGAGACCCAGTACTTC.

The rearrangement uses TRBV11-2 and TRBJ2-3; 10 bases agree with TRBD2. CDR3 length: 19 residues. V trimming: 3 bases; J trimming: 1 base; junction bases outside the gene matches: 13. Germline V gene data show CDR1 as SGHAT and CDR2 as FQNNGV. The CDR3 is CASSLSTGVSGGRTDTQYF. DNA for the CDR3: TGTGCCAGCAGCTTGTCCACTGGAGTTAGCGGGGGGCGCACAGATACGCAGTATTTT.

The V gene is TRBV11-2, the J gene TRBJ2-7; possibly TRBD1 for D (6 bases). CDR1 SGHAT and CDR2 FQNNGV come from the germline V gene. This CDR3 is 15 amino acids long. Trimming stripped 0 bases from V and 3 bases from J, with 12 bases between. The chain's CDR3 is CASSLDWTAIYEQYF. DNA for the CDR3: TGTGCCAGCAGCTTAGATTGGACAGCGATCTACGAGCAGTACTTC.

The chain employs TRBV5-6 and TRBJ2-1, with D possibly being TRBD2 (5 bases). The CDR3 consists of 15 residues. The V and J ends lost 5 bases and 0 bases respectively, with 12 bases between them. From germline, CDR1 is SGHDT and CDR2 YYEEEE. The CDR3 loop reads CASRRSRGSYNEQFF. CDR3 bases: TGTGCCAGCAGGCGTTCCCGGGGCTCCTACAATGAGCAGTTCTTC.

This clone was detected only a few times. This sequence joins TRBV9 and TRBJ2-1, with 8 bases fitting TRBD2. The CDR3 is 16 amino acids. The germline V gene encodes CDR1 SGDLS and CDR2 YYNGEE. Trimming took 4 bases from V and 7 from J; bases not matched to a gene: 13. The chain's CDR3 is CASSLTLAEGRNEQFF. The CDR3 DNA follows: TGTGCCAGCAGCTTAACACTAGCGGAAGGGAGGAATGAGCAGTTCTTC.

The chain recombines TRBV5-1 with TRBJ2-7; 8 bases agree with TRBD2. The trim removed 1 base at V and 4 bases at J, leaving 4 bases unmatched. This CDR3 spans 14 amino acids. Germline assignment: CDR1 SGHRS and CDR2 YFSETQ. The CDR3 nucleotides read TGCGCCAGCAGCTTGAGCGGGAGTCAGTACGAGCAGTACTTC. It yields the protein CASSLSGSQYEQYF.

This clone showed up just a few times. The chain carries TRBV7-9 and TRBJ2-7; 7 nucleotides line up with TRBD1. The V and J ends lost 5 bases and 0 bases, in that order; junction bases with no gene match: 7. The CDR3 extends over 15 amino acids. Per the germline V gene, CDR1 is SEHNR and CDR2 is FQNEAQ (reference sequence). The CDR3 here is CASSGSGTASYEQYF. DNA for the CDR3: TGTGCCAGCAGCGGGTCCGGGACAGCCTCCTACGAGCAGTACTTC.

The chain has TRBV7-2 and TRBJ2-5, with D possibly matching TRBD2 (6 bases). The J call may be wrong; the DNA end is better matched by TRBJ2-7. Germline CDR1 and CDR2: SGHTA and FQGNSA. This CDR3 spans 14 amino acids. In DNA form, the CDR3 reads TGTGCCAGCAGCTTAGTGATGGGAGGTTACGAGCAGTACTTC. As protein: CASSLVMGGYEQYF.

There are a few counts of this clone. The chain is built from TRBV30 and TRBJ2-7; 9 nucleotides match TRBD2. Trimming cost V 4 bases and J 3 bases; bases outside gene matches: 4. The CDR3 sequence is 13 residues long. CDR1 and CDR2 from the germline V gene are GTSNPN and SVGIG (reference sequence). The CDR3 DNA reads TGTGCCTGGAAAAGAGCGGGAGGCTACGAGCAGTACTTC. Translating gives CAWKRAGGYEQYF.

V gene TRBV7-8 combines with J gene TRBJ2-5; no firm D call. V was clipped by 0 bases and J by 1 base, with 9 bases between them. The CDR3 length is 15 residues. Per the germline V gene, CDR1 is SGHVS and CDR2 is FQNEAQ. The CDR3 nucleotides are TGTGCCAGCAGCTTAGCGCTGTTGGCCCAAGAGACCCAGTACTTC. As protein: CASSLALLAQETQYF.

In its sample, this clone was seen a few times. The genes are TRBV10-3 and TRBJ2-1, with a tentative D call TRBD2 (6 bases). Between the trimmed V and J ends, which lost 4 bases and 4 bases, there was a span of 14 bases. The CDR3 spans 15 residues. CDR1 and CDR2 (germline): ENHRY, SYGVKD. The CDR3, as DNA: TGTGCCATCAGTGGGGGGGTAGCGACTTACAATGAGCAGTTCTTC. It codes for CAISGGVATYNEQFF.

This clone was observed a few times. The chain combines TRBV7-2 with TRBJ2-7; weak D call: TRBD2 (6 bases). Germline V gene lookup returns CDR1 SGHTA and CDR2 FQGNSA. The CDR3 sequence is 15 residues long. V dropped 5 bases and J dropped 7 bases, with 21 bases sitting between them. In nucleotides, the CDR3 is TGTGCCAGCAGCGGCCTCCCATCGGGGGTTGGGGAGCAGTACTTC. The encoded protein is CASSGLPSGVGEQYF.